This TCR beta chain was sequenced for a study of T cells in Graves' hyperthyroidism and ophthalmopathy. Hyperthyroidism of Graves' type that showed no ophthalmopathy progression within 18 months was stable. The PBMCs had their origin in approximately 10 ml of fresh peripheral blood. At least ten counts were recorded for this clonotype. Its target is not known. Findings and caveats of the study: Most thyroid-expanded clonotypes above 0.001 were also found in blood. Ophthalmopathy was model-predicted a median 6.5 months pre-onset.

The CDR3 regions of TCR beta were amplified from RNA transcripts. RT-PCR in the first round (using the HTBI primer set) targeted the TCR CDR3. TCRdb used MiXCR to reprocess the multiplex PCR reads, holding one entry per CDR3 protein. Altogether 470,000 or so distinct CDR3 sequences are present, 20% to 25% being singletons, with the ten largest covering approximately 26%. Germline V gives CDR1 DFQATT, CDR2 SNEGSKA (reference sequence). V gave up 3 bases and J gave up 3 bases, with 11 bases separating them. This CDR3 spans 13 amino acids. Sequenced material: blood. The rearrangement uses TRBV20-1 and TRBJ1-1; D remains unclear. This receptor was identified in a man aged 18 to 30 with Graves' hyperthyroidism. CDR3 DNA: TGCAGTGCTAGGGCCCAGGTAGACACTGAAGCTTTCTTT. Residues: CSARAQVDTEAFF.